The following is a T cell receptor (beta chain) sequence with its context. These data are taken from a study of blood T cell repertoires in COVID-19. Some clones are missing from TCRdb's copy, which holds only in-frame ones; the method was immunoSEQ multiplex PCR. This table holds some 66,000 clones, roughly nine tenths found once. Sequencing was done on a sample of peripheral blood. The receptor was isolated from a human donor in a cohort sampled during active COVID-19.

The CDR3 DNA sequence: TGTGCCAGTAGTATGCAGGGAGGGGCTGAAGCTTTCTTT. Protein product: CASSMQGGAEAFF. This sequence joins TRBV19 and TRBJ1-1, with D possibly matching TRBD1 (5 bases). The CDR3 runs to 13 residues. The V gene's germline CDR1 is LNHDA and CDR2 SQIVND (reference sequence). V lost 3 bases to trimming and J lost 6 bases, with 11 bases between them.